What follows are 3 T cell receptor beta chains derived from one specimen sequenced in a study of cytomegalovirus exposure and HLA in healthy donors. This PCR relied on a set of 60 Vbeta primers and 13 Jbeta primers. The table came from immunoSEQ multiplex PCR; TCRdb's copy has only in-frame clones and leaves some out. The repertoire holds approximately 130,000 clones, with about four fifths as singletons. The sample taken for sequencing was PBMCs. These receptors all come from a woman under 30 in good health and CMV-seronegative.

A remark on this clone: One end of the junction varies from germline; a read error may be responsible. This CDR3 is also generated by other DNA sequences in the sample. The chain employs TRBV19 and TRBJ2-3; 9 bases map to TRBD1. This CDR3 spans 15 amino acids. Germline CDR1 reads LNHDA; CDR2 reads SQIVND (reference sequence). The CDR3 sequence is CASRPGQGGTDTQYF. The CDR3 coding sequence is TGTGCTAGTAGGCCGGGACAGGGAGGCACAGATACGCAGTATTTT.

The CDR3 spells CASSQSGQASYEQYF. The CDR3 DNA sequence: TGCGCCAGCAGCCAAAGTGGACAGGCCTCCTACGAGCAGTACTTC. V usage is TRBV4-3 and J usage is TRBJ2-7; TRBD1 agrees at 7 bases. This CDR3 comprises 15 residues. V trimming: 2 bases; J trimming: 0 bases; junction bases outside the gene matches: 4. Germline values: CDR1 LGHNA, CDR2 YSLEER.

CDR3 amino acids: CASSDRGLGTGELFF. CDR3 DNA sequence: TGTGCCAGCAGTGACAGGGGGCTAGGAACCGGGGAGCTGTTTTTT. The rearrangement uses TRBV6-4 and TRBJ2-2; TRBD1 matches 7 bases. The length of the CDR3 is 15 residues. From germline, CDR1 is MRHNA and CDR2 SNTAGT. V lost 2 bases to trimming and J lost 5 bases; unmatched junction nucleotides: 5.